This T cell receptor beta chain was retrieved from a study of OX40 agonist ivuxolimab in advanced cancers. Study-wide background: Patients were treated with intravenous ivuxolimab, dosed at 0.01 to 10 mg/kg and infused every 2 weeks.

Repertoires were generated with immunoSEQ multiplex PCR, while TCRdb's copy carries only in-frame clones and drops some. The sample lists about 37,000 clones; over 80% were seen once. With respect to this clone: The antigen is undetermined.

This CDR3 is 17 amino acids long. Germline V lookup: CDR1 LNHNV, CDR2 YYDKDF (reference sequence). V was cut by 0 bases and J by 4 bases, with 16 bases left in between. Study observations and caveats: More expanded clones were found, on average, in CD8+ than in CD4+ T cells. CD4+ and CD8+ T cells in blood underwent clonal expansion by week 6 at 0.1 to 3.0 mg/kg. Partial responders treated at 0.1-3.0 mg/kg exhibited clonal expansion among the lowest measured.

This rearrangement joins TRBV15 to TRBJ1-3; D is unclear. The source was CD4+ or CD8+ T cells sorted from blood, collected in a trial of the OX40 agonist ivuxolimab. The TCR comes from an adult with an advanced solid tumor such as melanoma, head and neck, liver or kidney cancer. The CDR3 coding sequence is TGTGCCACCAGCAGAGATCTGGGCTCCCTTTCGGGAAACACCATATATTTT. Amino acids: CATSRDLGSLSGNTIYF. Using reference TRBV15 and TRBJ1-3 for the parts outside the CDR3, the full variable domain is DAMVIQNPRYQVTQFGKPVTLSCSQTLNHNVMYWYQQKSSQAPKLLFHYYDKDFNNEADTPDNFQSRRPNTSFCFLDIRSPGLGDTAMYLCATSRDLGSLSGNTIYFGEGSWLTVV.